These T cell receptor beta chains were read from a single sample in a study of TIL therapy for anti-PD-1-resistant metastatic lung cancer. Clones were sequenced by immunoSEQ multiplex PCR, and TCRdb holds only the in-frame ones, with some missing. The repertoire holds 50,000 to 60,000 clones, with approximately 78% as singletons. Here the sequenced sample was blood, taken at baseline. These TCRs come from a person aged 25 to 80 with non-small cell lung cancer. Each CDR3 is given with its conserved first and last residue. The D gene is left open where the match is weak.

v_gene: TRBV5-4
j_gene: TRBJ2-7
d_gene: -
CDR3aa: CASSLGYEQYF

v_gene: TRBV10-3
j_gene: TRBJ2-7
d_gene: TRBD2
CDR3aa: CAISVLLAGEQYF

v_gene: TRBV5-1
j_gene: TRBJ2-5
d_gene: -
CDR3aa: CASSLAAQETQYF

v_gene: TRBV5-1
j_gene: TRBJ1-4
d_gene: -
CDR3aa: CASSLNVGGGSEKLFF

v_gene: TRBV5-1
j_gene: TRBJ2-7
d_gene: TRBD1
CDR3aa: CASSGGTGITYEQYF

v_gene: TRBV5-1
j_gene: TRBJ2-2
d_gene: -
CDR3aa: CASSRRTEGTGELFF

v_gene: TRBV4-1
j_gene: TRBJ2-3
d_gene: TRBD2
CDR3aa: CASSLRSLAGVWDTQYF

v_gene: TRBV7-3
j_gene: TRBJ2-1
d_gene: -
CDR3aa: CASSLSSYNEQFF

v_gene: TRBV28
j_gene: TRBJ2-5
d_gene: -
CDR3aa: CASSLGETQYF

v_gene: TRBV28
j_gene: TRBJ2-7
d_gene: TRBD2
CDR3aa: CASSLRGLARHEQYF

v_gene: TRBV5-4
j_gene: TRBJ2-4
d_gene: TRBD1
CDR3aa: CASSKGGQGALAKNIQYF

v_gene: TRBV2
j_gene: TRBJ2-1
d_gene: -
CDR3aa: CASTSSPDEQFF

v_gene: TRBV28
j_gene: TRBJ2-4
d_gene: TRBD1
CDR3aa: CASSRTGIHIQYF

v_gene: TRBV19
j_gene: TRBJ1-5
d_gene: TRBD1
CDR3aa: CASSIDQGAGRWPQHF

v_gene: TRBV20-1
j_gene: TRBJ2-5
d_gene: -
CDR3aa: CSASHTQETQYF

v_gene: TRBV18
j_gene: TRBJ2-3
d_gene: -
CDR3aa: CASSPARDYSSTDTQYF

v_gene: TRBV14
j_gene: TRBJ2-3
d_gene: -
CDR3aa: CASSQVGLVWDTQYF

v_gene: TRBV6-5
j_gene: TRBJ1-6
d_gene: TRBD1
CDR3aa: CASSPGTGGFSPLHF

v_gene: TRBV7-3
j_gene: TRBJ2-3
d_gene: -
CDR3aa: CASSLGRIGSTDTQYF

v_gene: TRBV27
j_gene: TRBJ2-6
d_gene: -
CDR3aa: CASSLRASGANVLTF

v_gene: TRBV7-9
j_gene: TRBJ2-1
d_gene: -
CDR3aa: CASSLGQGSYNEQFF

v_gene: TRBV12-3/TRBV12-4
j_gene: TRBJ1-1
d_gene: -
CDR3aa: CASSWGETEAFF

v_gene: TRBV12-3/TRBV12-4
j_gene: TRBJ2-7
d_gene: -
CDR3aa: CASSPGIQGEQYF

v_gene: TRBV11-1
j_gene: TRBJ2-1
d_gene: -
CDR3aa: CASSLAMGQTYEQFF

v_gene: TRBV7-7
j_gene: TRBJ2-3
d_gene: -
CDR3aa: CASSQSQPSDTQYF

v_gene: TRBV20-1
j_gene: TRBJ1-1
d_gene: -
CDR3aa: CSASVFENTEAFF

v_gene: TRBV27
j_gene: TRBJ2-7
d_gene: TRBD1
CDR3aa: CASSLRDRYEQYF

v_gene: TRBV7-2
j_gene: TRBJ1-2
d_gene: -
CDR3aa: CASSLGRVLYGYTF

v_gene: TRBV28
j_gene: TRBJ2-1
d_gene: -
CDR3aa: CASSLTGRGEQFF

v_gene: TRBV19
j_gene: TRBJ2-1
d_gene: -
CDR3aa: CASRGGAGLSYNEQFF

v_gene: TRBV7-2
j_gene: TRBJ1-2
d_gene: TRBD1
CDR3aa: CASSLGGTGTRYGYTF

v_gene: TRBV9
j_gene: TRBJ2-1
d_gene: -
CDR3aa: CASSVAGARSYNEQFF

v_gene: TRBV2
j_gene: TRBJ2-2
d_gene: -
CDR3aa: CASGLALAGELFF

v_gene: TRBV6-2/TRBV6-3
j_gene: TRBJ1-5
d_gene: -
CDR3aa: CASSTLAQGRSQPQHF

v_gene: TRBV28
j_gene: TRBJ1-5
d_gene: -
CDR3aa: CASSLNGGQPQHF

v_gene: TRBV2
j_gene: TRBJ2-2
d_gene: -
CDR3aa: CASSPGRRGTGELFF

v_gene: TRBV6-2/TRBV6-3
j_gene: TRBJ1-5
d_gene: -
CDR3aa: CASSYWDSNQPQHF

v_gene: TRBV4-1
j_gene: TRBJ1-2
d_gene: -
CDR3aa: CARSRGAGGEGGYTF

v_gene: TRBV29-1
j_gene: TRBJ1-4
d_gene: -
CDR3aa: CSVGEMSNEKLFF

v_gene: TRBV2
j_gene: TRBJ2-7
d_gene: -
CDR3aa: CASHGADYEQYF

v_gene: TRBV7-6
j_gene: TRBJ2-1
d_gene: -
CDR3aa: CASSLDFPGVGVDEQFF

v_gene: TRBV7-9
j_gene: TRBJ2-5
d_gene: -
CDR3aa: CASSLGPGETQYF

v_gene: TRBV28
j_gene: TRBJ2-4
d_gene: -
CDR3aa: CASSLWGRTTSKNIQYF

v_gene: TRBV7-2
j_gene: TRBJ1-4
d_gene: -
CDR3aa: CASSLLGHNEKLFF

v_gene: TRBV9
j_gene: TRBJ2-3
d_gene: TRBD2
CDR3aa: CASSVGTSGGERYTQYF

v_gene: TRBV7-9
j_gene: TRBJ2-1
d_gene: TRBD2
CDR3aa: CASTFGLAAYNEQFF

v_gene: TRBV4-1
j_gene: TRBJ2-7
d_gene: -
CDR3aa: CASSQDLGALKVYEQYF

v_gene: TRBV6-2/TRBV6-3
j_gene: TRBJ1-5
d_gene: TRBD1
CDR3aa: CASSRLRTGGVNQPQHF

v_gene: TRBV6-6
j_gene: TRBJ2-5
d_gene: -
CDR3aa: CASSILEAMTQYF

v_gene: TRBV14
j_gene: TRBJ1-2
d_gene: -
CDR3aa: CASRPGGAGYGYTF

v_gene: TRBV5-6
j_gene: TRBJ1-1
d_gene: TRBD1
CDR3aa: CASSLTGEWMNTEAFF

v_gene: TRBV4-1
j_gene: TRBJ1-1
d_gene: -
CDR3aa: CASSPWTVNTEAFF

v_gene: TRBV3-1/TRBV3-2
j_gene: TRBJ2-5
d_gene: -
CDR3aa: CASSQDRGTGGGVGTQYF

v_gene: TRBV28
j_gene: TRBJ2-1
d_gene: TRBD2
CDR3aa: CASSPPRTSGAIGEQFF